The rows below give T cell receptor beta chains drawn from one sample of a study of cytomegalovirus exposure and HLA in healthy donors. The data were produced by immunoSEQ multiplex PCR, yet TCRdb's version contains in-frame clones alone and is incomplete. The table includes 60,000 or so clones, roughly 77% detected once. Sequenced: PBMCs. Receptors were obtained from a female donor in good health and CMV-seronegative. Both conserved end residues are part of each CDR3. The order of the fields is clone size, D gene, V gene, J gene, CDR3 protein, CDR3 DNA. A D gene is named only where the DNA matches it firmly. Clone sizes are given selectively: once, few, many, or a class where the clone is expanded.

clone size: -
D gene: -
V gene: TRBV10-3
J gene: TRBJ2-3
CDR3 protein: CAISESLASTDTQYF
CDR3 DNA: TGTGCCATCAGTGAGTCGCTAGCGAGCACAGATACGCAGTATTTT

clone size: few
D gene: -
V gene: TRBV6-1
J gene: TRBJ2-7
CDR3 protein: CASSESLGTEQYF
CDR3 DNA: TGTGCCAGCAGTGAATCGTTGGGGACAGAGCAGTACTTC

clone size: -
D gene: -
V gene: TRBV6-5
J gene: TRBJ1-1
CDR3 protein: CASSGPRGTEAFF
CDR3 DNA: TGTGCCAGCAGCGGACCCCGAGGGACTGAAGCTTTCTTT

clone size: -
D gene: -
V gene: TRBV27
J gene: TRBJ2-7
CDR3 protein: CASSWAPQGYYEQYF
CDR3 DNA: TGTGCCAGCAGTTGGGCCCCACAGGGATACTACGAGCAGTACTTC

clone size: -
D gene: -
V gene: TRBV29-1
J gene: TRBJ2-3
CDR3 protein: CSADDRLSTDTQYF
CDR3 DNA: TGCAGCGCAGACGACAGGTTAAGCACAGATACGCAGTATTTT

clone size: few
D gene: -
V gene: TRBV2
J gene: TRBJ2-7
CDR3 protein: CASGGTDEQYF
CDR3 DNA: TGTGCCAGCGGGGGGACTGACGAGCAGTACTTC

clone size: -
D gene: -
V gene: TRBV28
J gene: TRBJ1-5
CDR3 protein: CASRSYSNQPQHF
CDR3 DNA: TGTGCCAGCAGATCTTATAGCAATCAGCCCCAGCATTTT

clone size: -
D gene: TRBD2
V gene: TRBV14
J gene: TRBJ2-1
CDR3 protein: CASSQESKGLAYNEQFF
CDR3 DNA: TGTGCCAGCAGCCAAGAAAGCAAGGGACTAGCGTACAATGAGCAGTTCTTC

clone size: -
D gene: -
V gene: TRBV10-2
J gene: TRBJ1-2
CDR3 protein: CASSVGDYGYTF
CDR3 DNA: TGCGCCAGCAGTGTCGGGGACTATGGCTACACCTTC

clone size: -
D gene: -
V gene: TRBV5-1
J gene: TRBJ2-7
CDR3 protein: CASSPLYEQYF
CDR3 DNA: TGCGCCAGCAGCCCCCTCTACGAGCAGTACTTC

clone size: -
D gene: TRBD2
V gene: TRBV6-1
J gene: TRBJ2-5
CDR3 protein: CASSAKGSSGRAMETQYF
CDR3 DNA: TGTGCCAGCAGTGCCAAAGGTAGTAGCGGGAGGGCCATGGAGACCCAGTACTTC

clone size: once
D gene: -
V gene: TRBV6-1
J gene: TRBJ2-7
CDR3 protein: CASSVFSAPVRPLATDEQYF
CDR3 DNA: TGTGCCAGCAGTGTATTTTCCGCCCCCGTCCGGCCCCTAGCAACGGACGAGCAGTACTTC

clone size: -
D gene: -
V gene: TRBV28
J gene: TRBJ1-1
CDR3 protein: CASPPLAPGSTEAFF
CDR3 DNA: TGTGCCAGCCCCCCCCTAGCCCCTGGTAGCACTGAAGCTTTCTTT

clone size: -
D gene: -
V gene: TRBV7-9
J gene: TRBJ2-3
CDR3 protein: CASSFGALGSTDTQYF
CDR3 DNA: TGTGCCAGCAGCTTTGGGGCCCTGGGATCCACAGATACGCAGTATTTT

clone size: -
D gene: TRBD2
V gene: TRBV7-3
J gene: TRBJ2-1
CDR3 protein: CASSVTSGPYNEQFF
CDR3 DNA: TGTGCCAGCAGCGTCACTAGCGGTCCCTACAATGAGCAGTTCTTC

clone size: -
D gene: TRBD1
V gene: TRBV10-3
J gene: TRBJ2-5
CDR3 protein: CATQPTTAGGRETQYF
CDR3 DNA: TGTGCCACCCAGCCCACAACGGCAGGGGGCAGGGAGACCCAGTACTTC

clone size: -
D gene: -
V gene: TRBV9
J gene: TRBJ2-3
CDR3 protein: CASSVGLADTQYF
CDR3 DNA: TGTGCCAGCAGCGTAGGACTAGCAGATACGCAGTATTTT

clone size: -
D gene: -
V gene: TRBV5-1
J gene: TRBJ2-5
CDR3 protein: CASSSGFLVQETQYF
CDR3 DNA: TGCGCCAGCAGCTCCGGCTTCCTAGTACAAGAGACCCAGTACTTC

clone size: -
D gene: TRBD2
V gene: TRBV11-3
J gene: TRBJ2-1
CDR3 protein: CASSLAGGGYNEQFF
CDR3 DNA: TGTGCCAGCAGCCTGGCGGGGGGCGGATACAATGAGCAGTTCTTC